This entry lists 15 T cell receptor beta chains sequenced from one sample in a study of CD8+CD57+ T cells in acquired aplastic anemia. Genomic DNA was employed as the template in profiling TCR beta VDJ and CDR3. In TCRdb, the reads were re-called with MiXCR into one record per CDR3 protein. The sample records about 200,000 distinct CDR3 sequences, around 49% being singletons. Flow cytometry had shown expanded CD8+CD57+ cells in the patients chosen for sequencing. Sequencing was performed on sorted CD4+, CD8+, or CD8+CD57+ T cells (not recorded which) from PBMCs. Every receptor here comes from a human donor with aplastic anemia.

This chain links TRBV7-2 with TRBJ1-1; a weak D match, TRBD1 (5 bases). Germline V gene data show CDR1 as SGHTA and CDR2 as FQGNSA. Trimming took off 2 bases at V and 10 bases at J, with 14 bases between the two ends. This CDR3 comprises 13 residues. The CDR3 DNA sequence: TGTGCCAGCAGCTTAAGGCTGGGGCCTGGAGCTTTCTTT. As protein: CASSLRLGPGAFF.

This clonotype was seen repeatedly, ten times or more. This rearrangement joins TRBV19 to TRBJ1-3; D may be TRBD1 (5 bases). The CDR3 length is 16 residues. Looked up from germline, CDR1 is LNHDA and CDR2 is SQIVND (reference sequence). The V end was cut by 7 bases, the J end by 2 bases, with 18 bases between. This CDR3 is CASTRWGQDPGNTIYF. In DNA, the CDR3 is TGTGCCAGTACCCGGTGGGGCCAGGACCCTGGAAACACCATATATTTT.

J is TRBJ1-4 and V is TRBV2; no definite D call. The CDR3 is 15 amino acids. The V end lost 7 bases, the J end lost 3 bases, and 15 bases lay between the germline ends. The germline V gene encodes CDR1 SNHLY and CDR2 FYNNEI. This CDR3 reads CASNYMPDSNEKLFF. The CDR3 DNA follows: TGTGCCAGCAACTACATGCCGGACTCTAATGAAAAACTGTTTTTT. The complete variable domain, with remaining parts taken from reference TRBV2 and TRBJ1-4, reads EPEVTQTPSHQVTQMGQEVILRCVPISNHLYFYWYRQILGQKVEFLVSFYNNEISEKSEIFDDQFSVERPDGSNFTLKIRSTKLEDSAMYFCASNYMPDSNEKLFFGSGTQLSVL.

This clonotype showed up many times. The chain uses TRBV20-1 and TRBJ2-2; TRBD1 agrees at 8 bases. There are 14 residues in the CDR3. Per the germline V gene, CDR1 is DFQATT and CDR2 is SNEGSKA (reference sequence). V lost 1 base, J lost 6 bases, and 4 bases stayed unmatched. As DNA, the CDR3 is TGCAGTGCTAGAGGCGGGACAGGCCCCGGGGAGCTGTTTTTT. Translated, it gives CSARGGTGPGELFF.

A remark on this clonotype: Possible read error: a much larger clone is one base away. The chain joins TRBV7-9 to TRBJ1-2; D unclear. CDR1 and CDR2 from the germline V gene are SEHNR and FQNEAQ (reference sequence). Trimming pared 4 bases from V and 0 bases from J, leaving 6 bases between. The CDR3 consists of 13 residues. The chain's CDR3 is CASSSEANYGYTF. CDR3 sequence (DNA): TGTGCCAGCAGCTCAGAAGCTAACTATGGCTACACCTTC.

This chain links TRBV10-3 with TRBJ1-1; D gene unclear. The V gene lost 10 bases and the J gene lost 0 bases, with 12 bases spanning the gap. CDR1 is ENHRY, CDR2 SYGVKD, per germline. The CDR3 runs to 13 residues. The CDR3 region has the DNA TGTGCCAGCATGAGGGAGATGAACACTGAAGCTTTCTTT. Translated: CASMREMNTEAFF.

This clonotype was seen at least ten times. The chain has TRBV7-2 and TRBJ2-7, with TRBD2 as a possible D gene (5 bases). Germline values: CDR1 SGHTA, CDR2 FQGNSA. V was shortened by 1 base and J by 3 bases, with 16 bases between the two germline ends. The length of the CDR3 is 16 residues. This CDR3 reads CASSLDGSSAFYEQYF. CDR3 DNA sequence: TGTGCCAGCAGCTTAGATGGGAGCTCGGCCTTCTACGAGCAGTACTTC.

V usage is TRBV29-1 and J usage is TRBJ2-1, with 8 bases matching TRBD1. This CDR3 comprises 13 residues. Per germline, CDR1 SQVTM and CDR2 ANQGSEA. V shed 8 bases and J 7 bases; nucleotides not matched to a gene: 10. CDR3 protein: CSLVAGGENEQFF. The CDR3 DNA reads TGCAGCTTGGTGGCAGGGGGCGAAAATGAGCAGTTCTTC.

This chain connects TRBV5-1 to TRBJ1-4, with TRBD1 as a possible D gene (6 bases). Germline CDR1 reads SGHRS; CDR2 reads YFSETQ. The V gene lost 3 bases and the J gene lost 2 bases, with 14 bases spanning the gap. CDR3 length equals 16 residues. The DNA for the CDR3 is TGCGCCAGCAGCTCAAAGCAGGGGCGGACTAATGAAAAACTGTTTTTT. It yields the protein CASSSKQGRTNEKLFF.

This chain uses TRBV7-9 with TRBJ1-1; 7 nucleotides line up with TRBD1. Trimming took 5 bases from V and 4 from J; bases not matched to a gene: 13. This CDR3 is 16 amino acids long. Germline CDR1 reads SEHNR; CDR2 reads FQNEAQ (reference sequence). The CDR3 DNA reads as TGTGCCAGCAGCACCAGGGACAGACAATCGAGCACTGAAGCTTTCTTT. This sequence encodes CASSTRDRQSSTEAFF.

Many counts were recorded for this clonotype. The chain couples TRBV9 to TRBJ2-7, with TRBD2 matching over 12 bases. CDR1 is SGDLS and CDR2 is YYNGEE in the germline V gene. V gave up 4 bases and J gave up 2 bases; unmatched junction bases: 4. The CDR3 contains 15 residues. CDR3 coding DNA: TGTGCCAGCAGCCTAGGACTAGCGGGGACCTACGAGCAGTACTTC. Its translation is CASSLGLAGTYEQYF.

In this sample, this clonotype turned up a few times. One end of the junction does not line up with germline, which may come from a read error. This rearrangement joins TRBV5-1 to TRBJ2-1; 11 nucleotides line up with TRBD2. Germline CDR1 reads SGHRS; CDR2 reads YFSETQ. The CDR3 consists of 14 residues. The CDR3 coding sequence is TGTGCCAGCAGCATAGCGGGGGGGCGGAATGAGCAGTTCTTC. It is translated as CASSIAGGRNEQFF.

This chain connects TRBV20-1 to TRBJ1-1, with a possible D match to TRBD1 (5 bases). Trimming left V 0 bases short and J 1 base short, with 12 bases between. The CDR3 length is 15 residues. In germline, CDR1 is DFQATT, CDR2 SNEGSKA (reference sequence). The CDR3 nucleotides read TGCAGTGCTAGAGATATGATCGGGGGGAACACTGAAGCTTTCTTT. Amino acid sequence: CSARDMIGGNTEAFF.

The V call is TRBV10-2, the J call TRBJ2-2, with TRBD1 matching over 8 bases. With V trimmed by 8 bases and J by 4 bases, 6 bases remained unmatched. This CDR3 spans 14 amino acids. CDR1 WSHSY and CDR2 SAAADI come from the germline V gene. This CDR3 is CASDGQGSTGELFF. The CDR3 DNA is TGCGCCAGCGATGGACAGGGCAGCACCGGGGAGCTGTTTTTT.

This clonotype occurred a few times. The chain is built from TRBV2 and TRBJ1-1, with TRBD1 as a possible D gene (5 bases). Germline V gives CDR1 SNHLY, CDR2 FYNNEI. CDR3 length: 12 residues. V lost 1 base to trimming and J lost 13 bases, with 13 bases between them. The CDR3 nucleotides read TGTGCCAGCAGTGAAGGGGGCAGGGTGCTTTTCTTT. It encodes CASSEGGRVLFF.